This T cell receptor beta chain comes out of a study of T cell clonality in common variable immunodeficiency. At least ten counts were recorded for this clone. The CDR3 goes on 3 residues after the read ends, and that part is filled in from the germline J gene. CDR1 MNHEY and CDR2 SMNVEV come from the germline V gene (reference sequence). The CDR3 has 15 residues. The junction had 6 bases not matched to a gene; V was cut back by 2 bases and J by 2 bases. TCRdb's table, derived via immunoSEQ multiplex PCR, lists solely in-frame clones and lacks some. This table holds some 80,000 clones with no singletons; the top ten claim about 0.8%.

The rearrangement uses TRBV27 and TRBJ2-7; the match to TRBD2 covers 7 bases. The sample consisted of peripheral blood mononuclear cells. The TCR originated in a person between 18 and 75 years old in good health. This CDR3 is CASSLRGSLTYEQYF. The covered CDR3 bases are TGTGCCAGCAGTTTACGCGGGAGCCTAACCTACGAG.